This T cell receptor beta chain stems from a study of blood T cell repertoires in COVID-19. Trimming took off 7 bases at V and 3 bases at J, with 18 bases between the two ends. Germline V gene lookup returns CDR1 SGHRS and CDR2 YFSETQ. The CDR3 loop spans 15 amino acids. The method was immunoSEQ multiplex PCR; TCRdb's version includes in-frame clones alone and lacks a portion of them. This sample has roughly 150,000 clones, with around 80% found just once. Sequencing was carried out using PBMCs or T cells enriched from blood (not recorded which). This clonotype was sampled from a woman between 50 and 59 years old who had recovered from COVID-19. The chain carries TRBV5-1 and TRBJ2-3; maybe TRBD1 (6 bases). CDR3 residues: CASGRGEGGTDTQYF. CDR3 DNA sequence: TGCGCCAGCGGTCGGGGTGAAGGGGGAACAGATACGCAGTATTTT.